The 29 T cell receptor beta chains given below trace back to one sample, sequenced in a study of T cell responses to AZD1222 COVID-19 vaccine. Only in-frame clones appear in the TCRdb table, and some are missing; sequencing was by immunoSEQ multiplex PCR. Here the sample spans about 110,000 clones, 70% to 90% being singletons. This specimen was peripheral blood, taken on day 0 of AZD1222 vaccination. The source of these receptors is an adult in good health.

This rearrangement joins TRBV6-5 to TRBJ1-2; 9 bases are a match to TRBD1. Germline values: CDR1 MNHEY, CDR2 SVGAGI. The V gene end was trimmed by 6 bases and the J gene end by 6 bases; junction bases not matched to a gene: 8. The CDR3 contains 14 residues. CDR3 loop: CASRSTGGLNGYTF. In DNA form, the CDR3 reads TGTGCCAGCAGATCGACAGGGGGACTCAATGGCTACACCTTC.

The chain recombines TRBV6-2 or TRBV6-3 with TRBJ1-2; tentative D call: TRBD1 (6 bases). CDR1 is MNHEY, CDR2 SVGEGT, per germline. This CDR3 comprises 15 residues. The V end was cut by 6 bases, the J end by 1 base, with 15 bases between. The CDR3 DNA reads TGTGCCAGCAGATACAGGGCCGGTGGTAACTATGGCTACACCTTC. Encoded protein: CASRYRAGGNYGYTF.

This clone occurred once. The V gene is TRBV6-5, the J gene TRBJ2-1; 11 nucleotides align to TRBD1. With 6 bases clipped from V and 8 bases from J, the junction kept 6 bases outside the gene matches. CDR1 is MNHEY and CDR2 is SVGAGI in the germline V gene. CDR3 length: 14 amino acids. The CDR3 region is CASRRDRGSDEQFF. The CDR3 bases are TGTGCCAGCAGACGGGACAGGGGGAGCGATGAGCAGTTCTTC.

The chain is built from TRBV19 and TRBJ1-5; tentative D call: TRBD1 (6 bases). Trimming pared 10 bases from V and 0 bases from J, leaving 16 bases between. The CDR3 is 15 residues long. Per the germline V gene, CDR1 is LNHDA and CDR2 is SQIVND (reference sequence). CDR3 sequence (DNA): TGTGCCACCAAGGGGGGGCAGAATAGCAATCAGCCCCAGCATTTT. This gives the protein CATKGGQNSNQPQHF.

V and J are TRBV7-9 and TRBJ1-1, with D possibly matching TRBD1 (5 bases). The length of the CDR3 is 14 residues. Germline V lookup: CDR1 SEHNR, CDR2 FQNEAQ (reference sequence). Deletions cut 4 bases from V and 0 bases from J, with 9 bases between. This CDR3 reads CASSWGRVNTEAFF. DNA of the CDR3: TGTGCCAGCAGCTGGGGGAGAGTGAACACTGAAGCTTTCTTT.

The CDR3 DNA is TGTGCCAGCTCACCATCGTCAGGGGCGCGGACTGAAGCTTTCTTT. The encoded protein is CASSPSSGARTEAFF. The rearrangement uses TRBV18 and TRBJ1-1, with D maybe TRBD1 (6 bases). The germline V gene has CDR1 KGHSH and CDR2 LQKENI. V lost 2 bases and J lost 5, with 15 bases in between. This CDR3 comprises 15 residues.

The V call is TRBV24-1, the J call TRBJ2-1; no definite D call. Trimming took off 9 bases at V and 0 bases at J, with 8 bases between the two ends. The CDR3 has 13 residues. Per germline, CDR1 KGHDR and CDR2 SFDVKD. The CDR3 spells CATRVSSYNEQFF. The CDR3 DNA sequence: TGTGCCACCCGGGTTAGCTCCTACAATGAGCAGTTCTTC.

The chain combines TRBV24-1 with TRBJ2-5; TRBD1 is a possible D gene (6 bases). In germline, CDR1 is KGHDR, CDR2 SFDVKD. V lost 2 bases and J 5 bases, leaving 17 bases between the germline ends. The CDR3 is 16 amino acids. DNA of the CDR3: TGTGCCACCAGTGATTCCGGAACAGGGAGACAGGAGACCCAGTACTTC. Its protein product is CATSDSGTGRQETQYF.

The chain has TRBV4-2 and TRBJ1-3, with D uncertain. From germline, CDR1 is LGHNA and CDR2 YNFKEQ. V lost 1 base and J lost 1, with 5 bases in between. The CDR3 runs to 14 residues. CDR3 sequence reads: CASSQAASGNTIYF. DNA of the CDR3: TGTGCCAGCAGCCAAGCCGCGTCTGGAAACACCATATATTTT.

V and J are TRBV10-1 and TRBJ2-1; 11 bases match TRBD1. The CDR3 loop spans 18 amino acids. From germline, CDR1 is WNHNN and CDR2 SYGVQD (reference sequence). The J segment lost 0 bases and the V segment lost 5 bases, leaving 9 bases of the junction unmatched. The CDR3 DNA reads TGCGCCAGCAGTTTGGGACAGGGGGTAACAATCTCCTACAATGAGCAGTTCTTC. This sequence encodes CASSLGQGVTISYNEQFF.

This chain connects TRBV7-2 to TRBJ2-5; TRBD2 matches at 13 bases. V trimming: 1 base; J trimming: 7 bases; junction bases outside the gene matches: 9. In germline, CDR1 is SGHTA, CDR2 FQGNSA. This CDR3 has 17 amino acids. The CDR3: CASSLGTSGGGRGTQYF. The CDR3 DNA reads TGTGCCAGCAGCTTAGGGACTAGCGGGGGAGGCAGAGGGACCCAGTACTTC.

The V and J genes are TRBV19 and TRBJ2-5; the D call may be TRBD1 or TRBD2 (6 bases each). V lost 1 base and J lost 1, with 16 bases in between. CDR3 length equals 17 residues. Germline CDR1 is LNHDA and CDR2 is SQIVND (reference sequence). The CDR3 protein is CASSIGGVGGFQETQYF. CDR3 in DNA: TGTGCCAGTAGTATAGGGGGAGTCGGGGGCTTCCAAGAGACCCAGTACTTC.

The V and J genes are TRBV9 and TRBJ1-2; D unresolved. The germline gives CDR1 SGDLS, CDR2 YYNGEE. With 0 bases removed from V and 1 base from J, the gap between germline ends came to 28 bases. This CDR3 has 21 residues. CDR3 residues: CASSVAPTLDWRDRVNYGYTF. CDR3 coding DNA: TGTGCCAGCAGCGTAGCCCCCACCCTCGACTGGAGGGATAGGGTTAACTATGGCTACACCTTC.

The chain links TRBV25-1 to TRBJ1-1, with D maybe TRBD1 (6 bases). This CDR3 has 15 residues. V was cut by 5 bases and J by 1 base, with 14 bases left in between. CDR1 and CDR2 (germline): MGHDK, SYGVNS. CDR3: CASSPRRGWNTEAFF. In nucleotides, the CDR3 is TGTGCCAGCAGTCCACGAAGGGGGTGGAACACTGAAGCTTTCTTT.

The chain carries TRBV10-3 and TRBJ2-7; perhaps D is TRBD1 or TRBD2 (6 bases each). V lost 3 bases and J lost 4, with 25 bases in between. CDR1 is ENHRY and CDR2 is SYGVKD in the germline V gene. This CDR3 contains 18 residues. The CDR3 protein is CAISEPSRHREVPYEQYF. CDR3 DNA: TGTGCCATCAGTGAACCCTCTCGCCACAGGGAGGTTCCATACGAGCAGTACTTC.

The chain uses TRBV5-4 and TRBJ2-2, with 8 bases aligning to TRBD2. V gave up 1 base and J gave up 6 bases; unmatched junction bases: 5. This CDR3 spans 15 amino acids. Germline CDR1 SGHNT, CDR2 YYREEE (reference sequence). Here the CDR3 reads CASSLSGGAAGELFF. The CDR3 region has the DNA TGTGCCAGCAGCTTGTCGGGGGGGGCCGCCGGGGAGCTGTTTTTT.

The chain employs TRBV7-8 and TRBJ2-7, with TRBD2 as a possible D gene (7 bases). CDR1 and CDR2 (germline): SGHVS, FQNEAQ. This CDR3 spans 16 amino acids. V dropped 2 bases and J dropped 0 bases, with 14 bases sitting between them. CDR3 nucleotides: TGTGCCAGCAGCTTAATCGGGGGGCTGCCCTCCTACGAGCAGTACTTC. Its protein is CASSLIGGLPSYEQYF.

The chain couples TRBV29-1 to TRBJ2-7; 9 positions agree with TRBD1. V trimming: 4 bases; J trimming: 4 bases; junction bases outside the gene matches: 11. The CDR3 is 15 residues long. In germline, CDR1 is SQVTM, CDR2 ANQGSEA. CDR3 DNA sequence: TGCAGCGTTGGGGGGGCCCGGGACAGGGCTTACGAGCAGTACTTC. Protein: CSVGGARDRAYEQYF.

This clone was seen a handful of times. This chain connects TRBV9 to TRBJ1-6; 8 bases align to TRBD1. With 2 bases clipped from V and 3 bases from J, the junction kept 4 bases outside the gene matches. The CDR3 covers 16 residues. CDR1 is SGDLS and CDR2 is YYNGEE in the germline V gene. This CDR3 reads CASSVEGTGYNSPLHF. Here the CDR3 DNA reads TGTGCCAGCAGCGTCGAGGGGACAGGCTATAATTCACCCCTCCACTTT.

This chain connects TRBV18 to TRBJ2-1; 10 bases are shared with TRBD2. CDR3 length: 15 amino acids. CDR1 KGHSH and CDR2 LQKENI come from the germline V gene. The V gene end was trimmed by 4 bases and the J gene end by 7 bases; junction bases not matched to a gene: 7. The CDR3, as DNA: TGTGCCAGCTCACGTGAGCGGGGGGGCCGAAATGAGCAGTTCTTC. Amino acids: CASSRERGGRNEQFF.

This rearrangement joins TRBV6-5 to TRBJ1-6; the D gene is possibly TRBD1 (6 bases). The CDR3 is 16 residues long. Germline V gives CDR1 MNHEY, CDR2 SVGAGI. V lost 4 bases and J lost 9, with 19 bases in between. The CDR3 coding sequence is TGTGCCAGCAGTTCGTCCCAGGGGAGACCGGTTTCACCCCTCCACTTT. Encoded protein: CASSSSQGRPVSPLHF.

This clone has a single count. The CDR3 loop is CASSQATGQLNYGYTF. The CDR3 DNA is TGTGCCAGCAGCCAGGCTACGGGACAGCTAAACTATGGCTACACCTTC. V gene TRBV3-1 (or the pseudogene TRBV3-2) combines with J gene TRBJ1-2; 7 bases fit TRBD1. Germline loops: CDR1 LGHDT, CDR2 YNNKEL (reference sequence). This CDR3 comprises 16 residues. Trimming took 3 bases from V and 2 from J; bases not matched to a gene: 9.

The chain has TRBV19 and TRBJ1-2; TRBD1 aligns across 10 bases. Trimming took 3 bases from V and 7 from J; bases not matched to a gene: 11. The CDR3 runs to 16 residues. Germline lookup yields CDR1 LNHDA and CDR2 SQIVND (reference sequence). The CDR3 DNA follows: TGTGCCAGTAGTATTTCTACTCCGACAGGGGGCTTTGGCTACACCTTC. Protein: CASSISTPTGGFGYTF.

In its sample, this clone was seen a few times. This sequence joins TRBV18 and TRBJ2-7; TRBD1 agrees at 11 bases. V lost 3 bases to trimming and J lost 3 bases; unmatched junction nucleotides: 4. CDR3 length: 15 amino acids. Germline values: CDR1 KGHSH, CDR2 LQKENI. As DNA, the CDR3 is TGTGCCAGCTCACCCGGGGGACAGGGGGACTACGAGCAGTACTTC. It specifies CASSPGGQGDYEQYF.

A note on this clone: The junction does not match germline at one end; this may be a read error. The V gene is TRBV5-4, the J gene TRBJ1-1; unclear D gene. The CDR3 length is 14 residues. CDR1 is SGHNT, CDR2 YYREEE, per germline (reference sequence). In nucleotides, the CDR3 is TGTGCCAGCAGCTTGAGCCCTTTGAAGACTGAAGCTTTCTTT. Amino acids: CASSLSPLKTEAFF.

The chain carries TRBV6-2 or TRBV6-3 and TRBJ2-2, with TRBD1 as a possible D gene (5 bases). Trimming took 2 bases from V and 6 from J, leaving 16 bases between them. Germline lookup yields CDR1 MNHEY and CDR2 SVGEGT. The CDR3 runs to 16 residues. The chain's CDR3 is CASSYGQAGMAGELFF. The DNA for the CDR3 is TGTGCCAGCAGTTACGGTCAGGCAGGGATGGCCGGGGAGCTGTTTTTT.

The CDR3 DNA reads TGTGCCAGCAGCGCCTGGACAGGGGCTAACTATGGCTACACCTTC. As protein: CASSAWTGANYGYTF. This chain joins TRBV7-8 and TRBJ1-2; 9 bases agree with TRBD1. Germline CDR1 SGHVS, CDR2 FQNEAQ. The CDR3 is made up of 15 amino acids. V lost 5 bases to trimming and J lost 0 bases; unmatched junction nucleotides: 4.

This clone was detected once. The chain joins TRBV19 to TRBJ1-1; 9 bases match TRBD1. CDR1 is LNHDA, CDR2 SQIVND, per germline (reference sequence). The CDR3 length is 14 residues. V gave up 3 bases and J gave up 9 bases; unmatched junction bases: 8. The CDR3 DNA reads as TGTGCCAGTAGTATGAAACAGGGGGCCGGGAAAGCTTTCTTT. Encoded protein: CASSMKQGAGKAFF.

The sample holds a few counts of this clone. The rearrangement joins TRBV4-1 to TRBJ1-4; 8 positions match TRBD1. The germline gives CDR1 MGHRA, CDR2 YSYEKL. The CDR3 extends over 17 amino acids. V gave up 3 bases and J gave up 3 bases; unmatched junction bases: 9. CDR3 sequence reads: CASSHLDRAVANEKLFF. The CDR3 bases are TGCGCCAGCAGCCACTTGGACAGGGCGGTGGCTAATGAAAAACTGTTTTTT.